Listed below are T cell receptor beta chains from one sample, sequenced in a study of blood T cells in healthy people across ages. A single record per CDR3 protein comes from TCRdb applying MiXCR to the 5' RACE reads. The sample contains about 1.4 million distinct CDR3 sequences, 59% of which appear only once. Sequencing input: blood. The receptor source for this set is a young man in good health. CDR3s include the opening cysteine and the closing phenylalanine or tryptophan. Fields, in order: V gene, CDR3 protein.

v_gene: TRBV6-1; CDR3aa: CASSQTSGAHNEQFF
v_gene: TRBV20-1; CDR3aa: CRAREVGYTF
v_gene: TRBV9; CDR3aa: CASSKHRAGGTDTQYF
v_gene: TRBV7-2; CDR3aa: CASSLFGKTQYF
v_gene: TRBV7-2; CDR3aa: CASSLARSSNEQFF
v_gene: TRBV6-5; CDR3aa: CASMNVDEQFF
v_gene: TRBV3-1; CDR3aa: CASSQGWGGEQFF
v_gene: TRBV20-1; CDR3aa: CSARWGEAGITEAFF
v_gene: TRBV12-3/TRBV12-4; CDR3aa: CASSGSDSYSNQPQHF
v_gene: TRBV7-9; CDR3aa: CASSPSAAGAVQFF
v_gene: TRBV3-1; CDR3aa: CASSQVGLENTGELFF
v_gene: TRBV7-9; CDR3aa: CASSAGLDEKLFF
v_gene: TRBV6-2/TRBV6-3; CDR3aa: CASTGTAPSYEQYF
v_gene: TRBV20-1; CDR3aa: CSARVGRSPYNEQFF
v_gene: TRBV4-3; CDR3aa: CASSWDRGNEKLFF
v_gene: TRBV20-1; CDR3aa: CSARAVEDTQYF
v_gene: TRBV20-1; CDR3aa: CSAVSLGSEQYF
v_gene: TRBV27; CDR3aa: CASSFYPLRYEENIQYF
v_gene: TRBV27; CDR3aa: CASSLVWGGDYGYTF
v_gene: TRBV20-1; CDR3aa: CSASGVADLQETQYF
v_gene: TRBV29-1; CDR3aa: CSVERAGGPEAFF
v_gene: TRBV20-1; CDR3aa: CSASASGGAAETQYF
v_gene: TRBV29-1; CDR3aa: CSVDSGLPSWAIYNEQFF
v_gene: TRBV29-1; CDR3aa: CSVLARETQYF
v_gene: TRBV27; CDR3aa: CASSELLAGSSYEQYF
v_gene: TRBV5-6; CDR3aa: CASSRPHLAGTDTQYF
v_gene: TRBV20-1; CDR3aa: CRGLGKGPRTDTQYF
v_gene: TRBV4-1; CDR3aa: CASSQVPNQPQHF
v_gene: TRBV5-7; CDR3aa: CASSLWGEGDGYTF
v_gene: TRBV5-1; CDR3aa: CASSGGHTYLYEQYF
v_gene: TRBV4-2; CDR3aa: CASSQDGGALQTQYF